This T cell receptor (beta chain) was observed in a study of blood T cell repertoires in COVID-19 (dated by TCRdb to about 2020). About the investigation overall: Samples covering the acute and convalescent phases of COVID-19 were provided by collaborators in the United States, Italy and Spain. The prospective study material was composed of cDNA or gDNA derived from T cells, B-cell-depleted T cells, or PBMCs. The dataset comprised deeply sampled blood TCRbeta repertoires from subjects exposed to, actively infected with, or recovered from COVID-19. The repertoires were released in a freely available public database intended as a resource for research on the immune response to SARS-CoV-2. Samples came from the ongoing ImmuneRACE study (first 160 participants) plus 1,254 subjects from 6 global collaborators. The sample metadata nearly always contained a de-identified subject ID, COVID-19 status, age in years and sex. Where available, HLA class I and class II types were obtained from metadata supplied by the sample provider rather than from assay-based typing. Points the paper makes about the study in general: How much clinical and demographic metadata was included differed by source and by participant, and the metadata was provided uncurated.

TCRbeta CDR3 regions were amplified from genomic DNA using the immunoSEQ Assay, a bias-controlled multiplex PCR. In the original analysis: The number of nucleated cells in each sample was estimated from the amplification of reference gene primers within the assay. To quantify the absolute abundance of each unique TCRbeta CDR3 rearrangement, sequence reads were collapsed and filtered. For each sample, productive Simpson clonality was calculated as the square root of Simpson's diversity index across productive rearrangements. TCRdb obtained this table from immuneACCESS and retained in-frame rearrangements with V and J assigned. These tables miss some clones; where compared with another copy, unresolved V genes account for less than half of the shortfall, and the remainder is unexplained. V and J calls and clone size come straight from that table; D and trimming were deduced from the DNA. The sample table contains some 160,000 clones; only one count was recorded for around 82% of them. Roughly 4.3% of the sample lies in the top ten.

Concerning this clone itself: It has no known antigen specificity. No qualities accompany the bases; no much larger clone lies one base away.

Each collaborating institution followed its own protocols to collect whole blood in K2EDTA tubes. For TCRbeta analysis, collaborators shipped samples as frozen whole blood, isolated PBMCs, or DNA extracted from either of those sample types. V has 6 bases trimmed and J has 1 base trimmed; junction bases matching no gene number 18. The germline V gene encodes CDR1 MNHEY and CDR2 SMNVEV (reference sequence). The CDR3 runs 19 residues from the cysteine to the phenylalanine. Of the read, only the CDR3 DNA is kept; its 57 bases are in frame from base 1. Sequenced input: peripheral blood. The chain was built from TRBV27 and TRBJ2-3; TRBD1 aligns with 8 central bases. This receptor was taken from a man in his sixties with acute or convalescent COVID-19. The nucleotides are TGTGCCAGCAGCGTTGAAACCGGTACAGGGGGATTAGGCACAGATACGCAGTATTTT. Its protein reads: CASSVETGTGGLGTDTQYF.